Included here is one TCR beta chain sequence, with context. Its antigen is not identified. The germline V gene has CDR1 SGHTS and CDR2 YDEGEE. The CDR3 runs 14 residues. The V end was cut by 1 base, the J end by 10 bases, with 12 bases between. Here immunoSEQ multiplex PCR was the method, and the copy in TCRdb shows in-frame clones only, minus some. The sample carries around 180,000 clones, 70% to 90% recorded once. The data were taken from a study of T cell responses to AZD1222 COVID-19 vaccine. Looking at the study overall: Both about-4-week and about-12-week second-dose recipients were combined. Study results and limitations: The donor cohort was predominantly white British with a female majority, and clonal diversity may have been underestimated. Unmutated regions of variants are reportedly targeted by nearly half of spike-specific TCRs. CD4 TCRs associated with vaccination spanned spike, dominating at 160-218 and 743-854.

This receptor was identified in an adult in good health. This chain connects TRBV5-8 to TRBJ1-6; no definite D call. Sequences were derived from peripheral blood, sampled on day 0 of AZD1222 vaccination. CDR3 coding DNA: TGTGCCAGCAGCTTGTTTGTGTTGGGATCACCCCTCCACTTT. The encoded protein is CASSLFVLGSPLHF. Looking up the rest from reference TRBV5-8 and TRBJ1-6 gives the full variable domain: EAGVTQSPTHLIKTRGQQATLRCSPISGHTSVYWYQQALGLGLQFLLWYDEGEERNRGNFPPRFSGRQFPNYSSELNVNALELEDSALYLCASSLFVLGSPLHFGNGTRLTVT.